This entry lists 15 T cell receptor beta chains sequenced from one sample in a study of monozygotic twins with cystic fibrosis. Data came from immunoSEQ multiplex PCR; TCRdb stores just in-frame clones and leaves some out. The top ten hold roughly 3.2% of the sample, which has about a thousand clones, just over 90% seen once. The source material was blood. These receptors were obtained from a boy aged 5 to 17 with cystic fibrosis.

The chain links TRBV4-1 to TRBJ2-1; D may be TRBD1 (5 bases). CDR1 and CDR2 from the germline V gene are MGHRA and YSYEKL. Trimming shortened V by 0 bases and J by 9 bases, and 18 bases separated the two germline ends. CDR3 length: 16 residues. The CDR3 DNA reads as TGCGCCAGCAGCCAAGAGGGCCAGGGCTTTGCGGCTGAGCAGTTCTTC. It codes for CASSQEGQGFAAEQFF.

The chain links TRBV11-3 to TRBJ1-3; no definite D call. The CDR3 totals 14 residues. The germline V and J ends were trimmed by 2 bases and 2 bases, with 7 bases remaining between them. Germline CDR1 reads SGHNT; CDR2 reads YENEEA. The CDR3 DNA reads as TGTGCCAGCAGCTTAAGCAGTGCTGGAAACACCATATATTTT. Translated, it gives CASSLSSAGNTIYF.

The chain carries TRBV28 and TRBJ1-2; TRBD1 is a possible D gene (5 bases). Trimming stripped 3 bases from V and 0 bases from J, with 11 bases between. This CDR3 is built from 15 residues. Germline V gene sequence: CDR1 MDHEN, CDR2 SYDVKM. CDR3 in DNA: TGTGCCAGCAGTTTCCGGGGCCTGGCTAACTATGGCTACACCTTC. Protein product: CASSFRGLANYGYTF.

The chain joins TRBV7-9 to TRBJ1-2; D is unclear. The CDR3 totals 15 residues. Deletions cut 3 bases from V and 8 bases from J, with 19 bases between. Germline-derived CDR1 and CDR2 are SEHNR and FQNEAQ (reference sequence). CDR3 region: CASSLERRLPVGYTF. The CDR3 DNA reads TGTGCCAGCAGCTTGGAGCGGCGACTCCCCGTCGGCTACACCTTC.

This clone was observed a single time. The chain carries TRBV29-1 and TRBJ1-2; D is unclear. The length of the CDR3 is 16 residues. Germline V gene lookup returns CDR1 SQVTM and CDR2 ANQGSEA. Trimming pared 2 bases from V and 4 bases from J, leaving 20 bases between. The CDR3 sequence is CSVEIGVGTQFYGYTF. The CDR3 nucleotides read TGCAGCGTTGAAATCGGGGTCGGCACCCAGTTCTATGGCTACACCTTC.

This chain uses TRBV18 with TRBJ1-5; D possibly corresponds to TRBD1 (6 bases). CDR1 and CDR2 (germline): KGHSH, LQKENI. V dropped 0 bases and J dropped 6 bases, with 15 bases sitting between them. The CDR3 has 16 amino acids. The CDR3 here is CASSPPDRPRGQPQHF. As DNA, the CDR3 is TGTGCCAGCTCACCACCTGACAGGCCACGAGGTCAGCCCCAGCATTTT.

This sequence joins TRBV30 and TRBJ1-5, with D hard to call. The CDR3 is 15 amino acids. CDR1 is GTSNPN, CDR2 SVGIG, per germline (reference sequence). The germline V and J ends were trimmed by 5 bases and 1 base, with 15 bases remaining between them. DNA for the CDR3: TGTGCCTGGGGTTCGGGAGTTTCGAGCAATCAGCCCCAGCATTTT. As protein: CAWGSGVSSNQPQHF.

The chain carries TRBV11-1 and TRBJ1-2, with a weak D call TRBD1 (5 bases). Trimming cost V 1 base and J 7 bases, with 16 bases left between them. The CDR3 totals 15 residues. Germline CDR1 SGHAT, CDR2 FQDESV (reference sequence). The CDR3 reads CASSLEPRLGGGYTF. The CDR3 DNA follows: TGTGCCAGCAGCTTAGAACCCCGGCTTGGGGGTGGCTACACCTTC.

This clone was detected only once. The chain combines TRBV7-8 with TRBJ1-2; 7 bases line up with TRBD1. Unmatched junction bases numbered 9, after V lost 6 bases and J lost 5 bases. This CDR3 contains 14 residues. In germline, CDR1 is SGHVS, CDR2 FQNEAQ. The CDR3 DNA is TGTGCCAGCAGTCCCGGGACAGAGCCTTATGGCTACACCTTC. Translated, it gives CASSPGTEPYGYTF.

This chain links TRBV30 with TRBJ2-7; no definite D call. Trimming pared 0 bases from V and 1 base from J, leaving 7 bases between. The germline V gene encodes CDR1 GTSNPN and CDR2 SVGIG (reference sequence). CDR3 length: 13 residues. The CDR3 region is CAWSVGSSYEQYF. The CDR3 DNA follows: TGTGCCTGGAGTGTGGGCAGTTCCTACGAGCAGTACTTC.

V is TRBV14 and J is TRBJ2-7; a weak D match, TRBD1 (6 bases). Trimming stripped 4 bases from V and 4 bases from J, with 14 bases between. Germline CDR1 reads SGHDN; CDR2 reads FVKESK. CDR3 length: 14 amino acids. The CDR3 DNA reads as TGTGCCAGCAGCCCCGGGACACAATTTTACGAGCAGTACTTC. Its protein is CASSPGTQFYEQYF.

In DNA form, the CDR3 reads TGTGCCAGCAGTTACGGGAGGGTGCAGTTCTTC. This translates into CASSYGRVQFF. The V and J genes are TRBV6-6 and TRBJ2-1; 7 bases match TRBD2. The V gene's germline CDR1 is MNHNY and CDR2 SVGAGI (reference sequence). The CDR3 spans 11 residues. J was trimmed by 12 bases and V by 2 bases; bases with no gene match: 1.

The chain joins TRBV5-1 to TRBJ1-3; D is possibly TRBD1 (6 bases). In germline, CDR1 is SGHRS, CDR2 YFSETQ. This CDR3 region has 13 residues. Between the trimmed V and J ends, which lost 1 base and 4 bases, there was a span of 6 bases. DNA of the CDR3: TGCGCCAGCAGCTTGACAGGGGGAAACACCATATATTTT. Translating it yields CASSLTGGNTIYF.

This chain's CDR3 is CASGDRAFQPQHF. CDR3 nucleotide sequence: TGTGCCAGCGGGGACAGAGCGTTTCAGCCCCAGCATTTT. The chain uses TRBV6-1 and TRBJ1-5; TRBD1 matches at 7 bases. The length of the CDR3 is 13 residues. The V gene's germline CDR1 is MNHNS and CDR2 SASEGT. Trimming took 8 bases from V and 6 from J; bases not matched to a gene: 7.

The chain is built from TRBV5-1 and TRBJ2-3; 8 nucleotides line up with TRBD2. CDR3 length: 15 residues. V gave up 0 bases and J gave up 1 base; unmatched junction bases: 1. In germline, CDR1 is SGHRS, CDR2 YFSETQ. CDR3 bases: TGCGCCAGCAGCTTGGAGACTAGCGGCACAGATACGCAGTATTTT. Amino acids: CASSLETSGTDTQYF.